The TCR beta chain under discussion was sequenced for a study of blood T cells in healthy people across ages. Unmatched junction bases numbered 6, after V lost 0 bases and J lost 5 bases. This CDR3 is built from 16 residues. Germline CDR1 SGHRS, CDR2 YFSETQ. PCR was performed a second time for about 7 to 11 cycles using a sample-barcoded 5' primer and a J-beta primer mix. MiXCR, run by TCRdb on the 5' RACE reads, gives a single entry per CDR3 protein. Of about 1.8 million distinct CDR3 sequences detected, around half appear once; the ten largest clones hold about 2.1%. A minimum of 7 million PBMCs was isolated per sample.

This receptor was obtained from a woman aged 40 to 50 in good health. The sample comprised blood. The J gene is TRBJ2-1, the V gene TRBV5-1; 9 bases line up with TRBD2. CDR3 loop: CASSLATAGGHNEQFF. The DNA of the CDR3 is TGCGCCAGCAGCTTGGCCACAGCGGGGGGCCACAATGAGCAGTTCTTC. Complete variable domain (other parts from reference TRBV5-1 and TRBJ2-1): KAGVTQTPRYLIKTRGQQVTLSCSPISGHRSVSWYQQTPGQGLQFLFEYFSETQRNKGNFPGRFSGRQFSNSRSEMNVSTLELGDSALYLCASSLATAGGHNEQFFGPGTRLTVL.